This is a list of T cell receptor beta chains from one sample in a study of shared clonotypes between healthy human individuals. Clones were sequenced by immunoSEQ multiplex PCR, and TCRdb holds only the in-frame ones, with some missing. The sample consists of more than 900,000 clones, about 80% of them appearing once. Specimen: memory CD4+ T cells from PBMCs. Source of these receptors: a man aged 18-30 years in good health. Some clones in this sample may be carry-over from other donors' samples. Both conserved end residues are part of each CDR3. D genes are given only for firm matches. Some rows have no size entry. The others give once, few or many, or a class for an expanded clone.

v_gene	abundance	d_gene	j_gene	CDR3nt	CDR3aa
TRBV5-1	-	TRBD1	TRBJ1-5	TGCGCCAGCACCCCTACCGGGACAGGTTTGGGACAGCCCCAGCATTTT	CASTPTGTGLGQPQHF
TRBV28	once	-	TRBJ2-7	TGTGCCAGCAGTGTCTACCGATTAGGGCAGTACTTC	CASSVYRLGQYF
TRBV5-4	-	TRBD2	TRBJ2-3	TGTGCCAGCAGCTCCCGGACTAGGGAAAGCACAGATACGCAGTATTTT	CASSSRTRESTDTQYF
TRBV30	-	-	TRBJ2-4	TGTGCCTGGAGTGTAGGCATACTAGCCAAAAACATTCAGTACTTC	CAWSVGILAKNIQYF
TRBV5-1	-	TRBD1	TRBJ1-2	TGCGCCAGCAGCGGACAGGGGGCAAGCTATGGCTACACCTTC	CASSGQGASYGYTF
TRBV18	-	-	TRBJ1-3	TGTGCCAGCTCAGCGTATAGGGTCTCTGGAAACACCATATATTTT	CASSAYRVSGNTIYF
TRBV5-1	-	TRBD1	TRBJ1-1	TGCGCCAGCAGCTTGCTTACATCCAGGGGGGGTGCGTCTTTGGGCACTGAAGCTTTCTTT	CASSLLTSRGGASLGTEAFF
TRBV19	-	TRBD2	TRBJ2-2	TGTGCCAGTAGTATGGGACTAGCGGGAGGGGTCACCGGGGAGCTGTTTTTT	CASSMGLAGGVTGELFF
TRBV6-6	-	-	TRBJ1-1	TGTGCCAGCAGTTACTCAGGGTCGGGGAACACTGAAGCTTTCTTT	CASSYSGSGNTEAFF
TRBV5-1	once	TRBD2	TRBJ2-3	TGCGCCAGCAGCACGGGACTAGCGGGACAGGCAGATACGCAGTATTTT	CASSTGLAGQADTQYF
TRBV5-8	-	TRBD2	TRBJ2-7	TGTGCCAGCAGCCACACGGGACTAGCCTCCTTTGAGCAGTACTTC	CASSHTGLASFEQYF
TRBV29-1	-	-	TRBJ1-4	TGCAGCGCGACGGGGGCTAATGAAAAACTGTTTTTT	CSATGANEKLFF
TRBV11-3	-	-	TRBJ2-5	TGTGCCAGCAGCGAGACTAGTTTGGAGACCCAGTACTTC	CASSETSLETQYF
TRBV5-6	-	-	TRBJ2-5	TGTGCCAGCAGCTTATTATCGGGGGAAGAGACCCAGTACTTC	CASSLLSGEETQYF
TRBV5-4	-	-	TRBJ2-1	TGTGCCAGCAGCTTGGATTCAGCGGGCAACAATGAGCAGTTCTTC	CASSLDSAGNNEQFF
TRBV21-1	-	-	TRBJ2-5	TGTGCCAGCAGCAAAGACGGTAGCGGGAGGGCCGAAGAGACCCAGTACTTC	CASSKDGSGRAEETQYF
TRBV28	-	-	TRBJ2-1	TGTGCCAGCAGCCCATTAGCGGCCTTCTCCTACAATGAGCAGTTCTTC	CASSPLAAFSYNEQFF
TRBV4-2	-	-	TRBJ1-1	TGTGCCAGCAGCCAAGAATCCAGACTGAACACTGAAGCTTTCTTT	CASSQESRLNTEAFF
TRBV5-1	-	-	TRBJ2-1	TGCGCCAGCAGCCGTGGAGTAGCGTCGTCGGAAAATGAGCAGTTCTTC	CASSRGVASSENEQFF
TRBV5-1	-	TRBD2	TRBJ2-7	TGCGCCAGCGGGACTACTTCCTACGAGCAGTACTTC	CASGTTSYEQYF
TRBV5-3	many	TRBD1	TRBJ1-5	TGTGCCAGAAGCCCCGCCGAGGGGGCGCGGAAGCAGCCCCAGCATTTT	CARSPAEGARKQPQHF
TRBV4-3	-	TRBD1	TRBJ1-1	TGCGCCAGCAGCCAAGGACAGGGCAACACTGAAGCTTTCTTT	CASSQGQGNTEAFF
TRBV7-3	-	TRBD1	TRBJ2-5	TGTGCCAGCAGCTTTGACAGGGGCGGGGAGACCCAGTACTTC	CASSFDRGGETQYF
TRBV5-1	once	-	TRBJ1-4	TGTGCCAGCAGCTTGGCTGAGCGTAATGAAAAACTGTTTTTT	CASSLAERNEKLFF
TRBV7-3	-	-	TRBJ2-1	TGTGCCAGCAGCCAACCCGGGGCGGCCGACTCCTACAATGAGCAGTTCTTC	CASSQPGAADSYNEQFF
TRBV4-3	-	-	TRBJ2-7	TGCGCCAGCAGCCGGGTCCCGGGAGATGAGCAGTACTTC	CASSRVPGDEQYF
TRBV7-6	-	TRBD2	TRBJ2-5	TGTGCCAGCAGCTTACTAGCGGGAGGGCCGGGGGAGACCCAGTACTTC	CASSLLAGGPGETQYF
TRBV4-1	-	-	TRBJ2-6	TGCGCCAGCAGCCAAGAAGGCCCCGGGGTACTCCCCCCCTCTGGGGCCAACGTCCTGACTTTC	CASSQEGPGVLPPSGANVLTF
TRBV27	-	TRBD2	TRBJ2-1	TGTGCCAGCAGTATCTGGGACTACCCCAATGAGCAGTTCTTC	CASSIWDYPNEQFF
TRBV21-1	-	-	TRBJ1-1	TGTGCCAGCAGCACAAAAATTAGAGAATCCCCCGGGGCTGAAGCTTTCTTT	CASSTKIRESPGAEAFF
TRBV7-9	few	TRBD2	TRBJ2-7	TGTGCCAGCAGCTTGGCGGGAGTGACGAACGAGCAGTACTTC	CASSLAGVTNEQYF
TRBV4-2	-	TRBD1	TRBJ2-3	TGTGCCAGCAGCGGAACCGGGACAGGGGGAAGAGATACGCAGTATTTT	CASSGTGTGGRDTQYF
TRBV7-2	many	-	TRBJ1-4	TGTGCCAGCAGCTTGGGACCTGGGGATGAAAAACTGTTTTTT	CASSLGPGDEKLFF
TRBV2	-	-	TRBJ2-7	TGTGCCAGCAGTGCGTATACGGCCTCAGGCGAGCAGTACTTC	CASSAYTASGEQYF
TRBV7-9	-	-	TRBJ1-1	TGTGCCAGCAGCTTAGCAATGAGGGCCAGGCCCACTGAAGCTTTCTTT	CASSLAMRARPTEAFF
TRBV11-2	-	-	TRBJ1-5	TGTGCCAGCAGCTTATCAGGGGTGAATCAGCCCCAGCATTTT	CASSLSGVNQPQHF
TRBV7-3	-	-	TRBJ1-1	TGTGCCAGCAGCGGCCAGGGTAGGGGTGAAGCTTTCTTT	CASSGQGRGEAFF
TRBV7-1	-	-	TRBJ1-1	TGTGCCAGCAGCAAAACAAGCACTGAAGCTTTCTTT	CASSKTSTEAFF
TRBV10-3	-	TRBD2	TRBJ2-2	TGTGCCATCAAACGGGCGGGAGTAAACACCGGGGAGCTGTTTTTT	CAIKRAGVNTGELFF
TRBV7-9	-	TRBD2	TRBJ2-5	TGTGCCAGCAGCCCGGGACTAGCGGGCTCGGGGTACCAAGAGACCCAGTACTTC	CASSPGLAGSGYQETQYF
TRBV5-3	-	-	TRBJ2-6	TGTGCCAGAAGCTCACGAACTGGGGCCAACGTCCTGACTTTC	CARSSRTGANVLTF
TRBV7-9	few	-	TRBJ2-1	TGTGGCGGACCAATTGCGGGAAAGGATGACAATGAGCAGTTCTTC	CGGPIAGKDDNEQFF
TRBV29-1	-	TRBD1	TRBJ2-1	TGCAGCGTTGAAAAGGTTGGGACAGGGGATGAGCAGTTCTTC	CSVEKVGTGDEQFF
TRBV10-1	-	-	TRBJ2-5	TGCGCCAACCCCAAGAACTGTCGAGGGGAGACCCAGTACTTC	CANPKNCRGETQYF
TRBV28	-	-	TRBJ1-5	TGTGCCAGCAGTACCCCGGTCGGTAATCAGCCCCAGCATTTT	CASSTPVGNQPQHF
TRBV6-1	-	-	TRBJ2-5	TGTGCCAGCAGTGTTTCGGCGTTACAAGAGACCCAGTACTTC	CASSVSALQETQYF